The 31 T cell receptor beta chains presented below share a single source sample, sequenced in a study of T cells in Graves' hyperthyroidism and ophthalmopathy (dated by TCRdb to about 2019). Libraries were prepared through multiplex PCR. The sequencing machine was an Illumina HiSeq 2000. Amplification of TCR beta CDR3 regions was carried out from RNA transcripts. For the first round of RT-PCR on the TCR CDR3, the HTBI primer set was used together with the Qiagen OneStep RT-PCR kit. TCRdb reprocessing: public reads trimmed at Q25 with fastp, clones called with MiXCR, in-frame beta chains kept. Entries are consolidated by CDR3 protein sequence, retaining the most common genes and DNA. This sample holds a few hundred thousand distinct CDR3 sequences; 46% were observed only once. The ten largest account for roughly 20% of the sample. Sequenced: peripheral blood or thyroid tissue (not recorded which). These receptors came from an adult woman with Graves' disease, either hyperthyroidism or ophthalmopathy (not recorded which).

The CDR3 is CASSVEPDRQETQYF. CDR3 bases: TGTGCCAGCAGCGTAGAGCCGGACAGACAAGAGACCCAGTACTTC. This sequence joins TRBV9 and TRBJ2-5; D is possibly TRBD1 (6 bases). Trimming shortened V by 0 bases and J by 2 bases, and 11 bases separated the two germline ends. Looked up from germline, CDR1 is SGDLS and CDR2 is YYNGEE. This CDR3 comprises 15 residues.

This clonotype was seen once. V and J are TRBV10-3 and TRBJ2-3; TRBD2 matches at 7 bases. The CDR3 runs 16 residues. Germline CDR1 reads ENHRY; CDR2 reads SYGVKD. V was pared by 10 bases and J by 5 bases, with 18 bases of the junction left unmatched. DNA of the CDR3: TGTGCCACATCCCCGTCCGAGGCGGGAGCATTAGATACGCAGTATTTT. The encoded protein is CATSPSEAGALDTQYF.

This clonotype has a handful of counts. As the CDR3 is not closed by the conserved phenylalanine or tryptophan, this likely results from a read error. It is unclear where the CDR3 begins or ends on the DNA, so no DNA is shown, and the CDR3 is as TCRdb lists it. Here the CDR3 reads CARPPGQGAPL. The rearrangement uses TRBV6-1 and TRBJ1-6; the table calls TRBD1, which could not be checked here. Germline CDR1 reads MNHNS; CDR2 reads SASEGT. The CDR3 totals 11 residues, both ends included.

For this clonotype: Being one base from a much bigger clone, this may be a read error. J is TRBJ2-5 and V is TRBV5-1, with D perhaps TRBD1 or TRBD2 (5 bases each). The V end lost 3 bases, the J end lost 5 bases, and 14 bases lay between the germline ends. This CDR3 contains 14 residues. Germline CDR1 and CDR2: SGHRS and YFSETQ. The CDR3 nucleotides read TGCGCCAGCAGCTCGGGACCAAGACAGGAGACCCAGTACTTC. Amino acids: CASSSGPRQETQYF. Full variable domain (rest looked up from reference TRBV5-1 and TRBJ2-5): KAGVTQTPRYLIKTRGQQVTLSCSPISGHRSVSWYQQTPGQGLQFLFEYFSETQRNKGNFPGRFSGRQFSNSRSEMNVSTLELGDSALYLCASSSGPRQETQYFGPGTRLLVL.

V and J are TRBV5-1 and TRBJ1-5; possibly TRBD1 for D (5 bases). Germline-derived CDR1 and CDR2 are SGHRS and YFSETQ. Trimming removed 4 bases at V and 7 bases at J, with 18 bases between. The CDR3 has 15 residues. DNA for the CDR3: TGCGCCAGCAGCGTGGGGGAAGGGGCGGGACAGCCCCAGCATTTT. Translation: CASSVGEGAGQPQHF. Full variable domain (remainder filled in from reference TRBV5-1 and TRBJ1-5): KAGVTQTPRYLIKTRGQQVTLSCSPISGHRSVSWYQQTPGQGLQFLFEYFSETQRNKGNFPGRFSGRQFSNSRSEMNVSTLELGDSALYLCASSVGEGAGQPQHFGDGTRLSIL.

This clonotype was seen ten or more times. V gene TRBV10-3 combines with J gene TRBJ1-1; a weak D match, TRBD1 (5 bases). Germline V gives CDR1 ENHRY, CDR2 SYGVKD. This CDR3 has 12 residues. V was cut by 11 bases and J by 2 bases, with 12 bases left in between. The CDR3 spells CASGTANTEAFF. CDR3 nucleotides: TGTGCCTCCGGGACTGCCAACACTGAAGCTTTCTTT.

Here the CDR3 reads CSHGGDQNEKLFF. CDR3 bases: TGCAGCCACGGAGGGGACCAAAATGAAAAACTGTTTTTT. The J gene is TRBJ1-4, the V gene TRBV29-1; possible D gene TRBD1, 5 bases. This CDR3 region has 13 residues. Trimming pared 8 bases from V and 5 bases from J, leaving 15 bases between. Per germline, CDR1 SQVTM and CDR2 ANQGSEA.

This clonotype has at least ten counts. V and J are TRBV2 and TRBJ1-1; 9 positions match TRBD1. V lost 5 bases to trimming and J lost 11 bases; unmatched junction nucleotides: 12. CDR3 length equals 14 residues. Germline CDR1 SNHLY, CDR2 FYNNEI. CDR3 amino acids: CASSQPGQGGGAFF. In DNA, the CDR3 is TGTGCCAGCAGTCAACCGGGACAGGGAGGGGGGGCTTTCTTT.

This clonotype has a handful of counts. The chain joins TRBV24-1 to TRBJ1-5; TRBD1 matches at 8 bases. CDR1 is KGHDR, CDR2 SFDVKD, per germline. J was trimmed by 6 bases and V by 4 bases; bases with no gene match: 4. This CDR3 contains 14 residues. CDR3 sequence: CATSEAGGGQPQHF. The CDR3 DNA reads TGTGCCACCAGTGAAGCAGGGGGCGGTCAGCCCCAGCATTTT.

V is TRBV11-1 and J is TRBJ1-5; 7 nucleotides line up with TRBD1. V lost 7 bases and J lost 1; bases outside the gene matches: 13. The CDR3 loop spans 17 amino acids. Looked up from germline, CDR1 is SGHAT and CDR2 is FQDESV (reference sequence). DNA of the CDR3: TGTGCCAGCATCCCCGACAGGGTGAATTGGAGCAATCAGCCCCAGCATTTT. It codes for CASIPDRVNWSNQPQHF.

Details on this clonotype: The DNA is left out, because the CDR3 cannot be placed on it with certainty; the CDR3 is given as TCRdb lists it. The rearrangement links TRBV15 to TRBJ2-2; TRBD2, the table's D call, lacks a check against the DNA. The V gene's germline CDR1 is LNHNV and CDR2 YYDKDF (reference sequence). The CDR3 is 23 amino acids long, termini counted. The CDR3 spells CATSRETWAAGGEFGPGTGELFF.

The gene calls are TRBV30 and TRBJ2-7; 10 nucleotides match TRBD2. The V gene end was trimmed by 5 bases and the J gene end by 3 bases; junction bases not matched to a gene: 4. Germline CDR1 is GTSNPN and CDR2 is SVGIG (reference sequence). This CDR3 region has 13 residues. Written as DNA, the CDR3 is TGTGCCTGGGGACTAGCGGAAGACTACGAGCAGTACTTC. It codes for CAWGLAEDYEQYF. Filled out from reference TRBV30 and TRBJ2-7, the complete variable domain reads SQTIHQWPATLVQPVGSPLSLECTVEGTSNPNLYWYRQAAGRGLQLLFYSVGIGQISSEVPQNLSASRPQDRQFILSSKKLLLSDSGFYLCAWGLAEDYEQYFGPGTRLTVT.

This clonotype was detected ten times or more. The rearrangement uses TRBV24-1 and TRBJ1-2; tentatively, D is TRBD1 (6 bases). This CDR3 spans 14 amino acids. CDR1 KGHDR and CDR2 SFDVKD come from the germline V gene. Trimming took off 2 bases at V and 5 bases at J, with 11 bases between the two ends. Written as DNA, the CDR3 is TGTGCCACCAGTGATTATGAACAGGGATATGGCTACACCTTC. Its protein is CATSDYEQGYGYTF.

Of note for this clonotype: A much more abundant neighbour one base away suggests this may be a read error. The V call is TRBV30, the J call TRBJ1-4; D unresolved. Germline V gives CDR1 GTSNPN, CDR2 SVGIG (reference sequence). This CDR3 comprises 14 residues. Trimming cost V 8 bases and J 2 bases, with 15 bases left between them. Here the CDR3 reads CAACTASTNEKLFF. CDR3 nucleotides: TGTGCCGCCTGCACCGCGTCGACTAATGAAAAACTGTTTTTT.

In this sample, this clonotype turned up many times. This chain joins TRBV20-1 and TRBJ2-7, with TRBD1 matching over 8 bases. After removal of 3 bases from V and 4 bases from J, the junction contained 14 bases not matched to a gene. The CDR3 consists of 16 residues. Germline V gives CDR1 DFQATT, CDR2 SNEGSKA (reference sequence). CDR3: CSARTGAKGWRYEQYF. The CDR3 DNA sequence: TGCAGTGCTAGGACAGGGGCAAAGGGTTGGAGGTACGAGCAGTACTTC.

V is TRBV10-3 and J is TRBJ2-5; the D call may be TRBD1 or TRBD2 (5 bases each). With 8 bases removed from V and 0 bases from J, the gap between germline ends came to 13 bases. The length of the CDR3 is 14 residues. Germline-derived CDR1 and CDR2 are ENHRY and SYGVKD. CDR3 nucleotide sequence: TGTGCCATCGGCACGGGGACCTACCAAGAGACCCAGTACTTC. Translating gives CAIGTGTYQETQYF.

The rearrangement joins TRBV7-9 to TRBJ2-7; 15 positions agree with TRBD2. V shed 3 bases, J shed 4 bases, and the junction held 10 bases outside the gene matches. CDR3 length equals 18 residues. The germline CDR1 and CDR2 sequences are SEHNR and FQNEAQ (reference sequence). CDR3 bases: TGTGCCAGCAGCTTCATCCCATGGACTAGCGGGAGGGTATACGAGCAGTACTTC. It encodes CASSFIPWTSGRVYEQYF.

This chain uses TRBV20-1 with TRBJ2-7; 9 positions agree with TRBD2. CDR3 size: 14 residues. Looked up from germline, CDR1 is DFQATT and CDR2 is SNEGSKA (reference sequence). After removal of 1 base from V and 6 bases from J, the junction contained 7 bases not matched to a gene. CDR3 loop: CSARVGGRAAEQYF. As DNA, the CDR3 is TGCAGTGCTAGAGTTGGCGGGAGGGCCGCCGAGCAGTACTTC.

In its sample, this clonotype was seen a few times. V is TRBV6-5 and J is TRBJ1-2; D not certain. Trimming removed 5 bases at V and 4 bases at J, with 8 bases between. Germline V gene sequence: CDR1 MNHEY, CDR2 SVGAGI. The CDR3 has 12 amino acids. CDR3: CASSEATYGYTF. In DNA, the CDR3 is TGTGCCAGCAGTGAGGCGACCTATGGCTACACCTTC.

V usage is TRBV7-3 and J usage is TRBJ1-5; D call uncertain. The CDR3 extends over 14 amino acids. V lost 4 bases and J lost 11, with 18 bases in between. Germline V CDR1 and CDR2: SGHTA, FQGTGA. CDR3 DNA sequence: TGTGCCAGCAGCTACGACTGGTACATAGAGACCCAGCATTTT. Its translation: CASSYDWYIETQHF. Using reference TRBV7-3 and TRBJ1-5 for the parts outside the CDR3, the full variable domain is GAGVSQTPSNKVTEKGKYVELRCDPISGHTALYWYRQSLGQGPEFLIYFQGTGAADDSGLPNDRFFAVRPEGSVSTLKIQRTERGDSAVYLCASSYDWYIETQHFGDGTRLSIL.

This clonotype was counted many times. This sequence may be a read error, since a much larger clone differs from it by one base. This chain joins TRBV9 and TRBJ2-5, with unresolved D. V shed 4 bases and J shed 0 bases, with 4 bases lying between them. The germline gives CDR1 SGDLS, CDR2 YYNGEE. The CDR3 spans 12 residues. CDR3 amino acids: CASSKYQETQYF. The CDR3, as DNA: TGTGCCAGCAGCAAGTACCAAGAGACCCAGTACTTC.

V and J are TRBV24-1 and TRBJ2-5; TRBD2 matches 16 bases. Germline CDR1 and CDR2: KGHDR and SFDVKD. The CDR3 spans 17 residues. V lost 5 bases to trimming and J lost 5 bases; unmatched junction nucleotides: 7. For the CDR3, the DNA is TGTGCCACCAGTGCCAAGGGACTAGCGGGAGGGGGGGAGACCCAGTACTTC. It yields the protein CATSAKGLAGGGETQYF.

At least ten counts were recorded for this clonotype. The chain combines TRBV20-1 with TRBJ2-5; TRBD1 aligns across 9 bases. CDR1 and CDR2 from the germline V gene are DFQATT and SNEGSKA (reference sequence). The CDR3 is 14 amino acids. Trimming cost V 4 bases and J 1 base; bases outside gene matches: 4. In DNA form, the CDR3 reads TGCAGTGCTAAGACAGGGGGAGCCCAAGAGACCCAGTACTTC. It is translated as CSAKTGGAQETQYF.

In this sample, this clonotype turned up a few times. The V and J genes are TRBV9 and TRBJ1-2; no definite D call. V dropped 4 bases and J dropped 6 bases, with 16 bases sitting between them. The germline gives CDR1 SGDLS, CDR2 YYNGEE. The CDR3 runs to 14 residues. The CDR3 loop is CASSPRLGIHGYTF. The DNA for the CDR3 is TGTGCCAGCAGCCCCCGTCTGGGTATCCATGGCTACACCTTC.

With regard to this clonotype: With a much larger clone just one base away, this may be a read error. The V and J genes are TRBV2 and TRBJ1-1; D gene uncertain. This CDR3 contains 15 residues. From germline, CDR1 is SNHLY and CDR2 FYNNEI. Trimming removed 5 bases from V and 5 bases from J, with 18 bases in between. For the CDR3, the DNA is TGTGCCAGCAGTTTACATGATATTCCGGGGACTGAAGCTTTCTTT. Residues: CASSLHDIPGTEAFF.

At least ten counts were recorded for this clonotype. The gene calls are TRBV12-3 or TRBV12-4 and TRBJ1-1; possibly TRBD1 for D (6 bases). This CDR3 is built from 14 residues. V was shortened by 8 bases and J by 4 bases, with 17 bases between the two germline ends. The CDR3 is CASLGQSGGTEAFF. For the CDR3, the DNA is TGTGCCAGCCTCGGACAGTCCGGTGGCACTGAAGCTTTCTTT.

This clonotype was counted ten times or more. This sequence joins TRBV15 and TRBJ2-5, with 13 bases that match TRBD2. V lost 0 bases and J lost 0; bases outside the gene matches: 13. The CDR3 covers 21 residues. CDR1 is LNHNV and CDR2 is YYDKDF in the germline V gene (reference sequence). The CDR3 nucleotides read TGTGCCACCAGCAGAGATCAACCACTAGCGGGAGGGGGTTCCTACCAAGAGACCCAGTACTTC. It is translated as CATSRDQPLAGGGSYQETQYF.

This clonotype showed up many times. V is TRBV2 and J is TRBJ1-2; TRBD1 matches at 7 bases. The CDR3 is 14 residues long. From germline, CDR1 is SNHLY and CDR2 FYNNEI. Trimming cost V 3 bases and J 2 bases; bases outside gene matches: 3. This CDR3 reads CASSERTGNYGYTF. The CDR3 DNA sequence: TGTGCCAGCAGTGAGAGGACAGGCAACTATGGCTACACCTTC.

The gene calls are TRBV12-3 or TRBV12-4 and TRBJ1-3; weak D call: TRBD1 (6 bases). The V end was cut by 3 bases, the J end by 8 bases, with 23 bases between. The CDR3 has 17 amino acids. This CDR3 is CASSLRAGAKRGYTIYF. The CDR3 nucleotides are TGTGCCAGCAGTTTGAGGGCAGGGGCAAAGCGAGGCTACACCATATATTTT.

The rearrangement links TRBV5-1 to TRBJ1-1, with D possibly matching TRBD1 (5 bases). V lost 4 bases, J lost 4 bases, and 17 bases lay in between. Germline V gene lookup returns CDR1 SGHRS and CDR2 YFSETQ. The CDR3 is 15 residues long. For the CDR3, the DNA is TGCGCCAGCAGCGAGGGACGGCCGACGGGCACTGAAGCTTTCTTT. Its translation: CASSEGRPTGTEAFF.

The J gene is TRBJ2-7, the V gene TRBV20-1, with D possibly TRBD1 on 5 matching bases. Trimming took 4 bases from V and 3 from J, leaving 19 bases between them. This CDR3 region has 15 residues. Germline lookup yields CDR1 DFQATT and CDR2 SNEGSKA (reference sequence). This CDR3 reads CSATDQQGTFYEQYF. In DNA, the CDR3 is TGCAGTGCTACAGACCAGCAGGGCACGTTCTACGAGCAGTACTTC.